This T cell receptor (beta chain) derives from a study of blood T cell repertoires in COVID-19. Study-wide context: Some COVID-19 samples were acute and others convalescent; all came from the United States, Italy and Spain. Nucleic acid was either cDNA or gDNA, and it came from T cells, B-cell-depleted T cells, or PBMCs.

Authors' analysis steps: Amplifying reference gene primers gave estimates of nucleated cell counts. TCRdb's table, derived via immunoSEQ multiplex PCR, lists solely in-frame clones and lacks some. For V, J and clone size, that table is used; D and trimming come from the DNA. The table has about 270,000 clones, around 81% seen once; the top ten hold 2.5% to 3.5%. J gave up 1 base and V 7 bases, and 2 bases lay outside the gene matches. There are 14 residues in the CDR3. Germline CDR1 reads MGHRA; CDR2 reads YSYEKL. The V call is TRBV4-1, the J call TRBJ2-1; 9 bases map to TRBD2. This sequence originates from a woman aged 55-75 years with active or convalescent COVID-19. Sample: peripheral blood. The CDR3 nucleotides are TGCGCCAGCACTAGCGGGGTTTCCTACAATGAGCAGTTCTTC. Translated: CASTSGVSYNEQFF.